These 24 T cell receptor beta chains share one sample of origin, sequenced in a study of T cell clonality in common variable immunodeficiency. Assay: immunoSEQ multiplex PCR; the TCRdb copy retains only in-frame clones and omits some. The sample includes around 30,000 clones, none of them occurring once. The sample consisted of peripheral blood mononuclear cells. These receptor sequences come from a person between 18 and 75 years old in good health.

In its sample, this clone was seen many times. The sequenced fragment ends 3 residues before the CDR3 boundary, so the rest is inferred from the germline J gene. This chain uses TRBV14 with TRBJ2-2, with TRBD1 matching over 11 bases. The CDR3 totals 16 residues. Germline V gives CDR1 SGHDN, CDR2 FVKESK. CDR3 sequence reads: CASSQQTGQGDEKLFF. The DNA read from the CDR3 is TGTGCCAGCAGCCAACAAACGGGACAGGGGGATGAAAAG. The entire variable domain, with the rest obtained from reference TRBV14 and TRBJ2-2, is as follows: EAGVTQFPSHSVIEKGQTVTLRCDPISGHDNLYWYRRVMGKEIKFLLHFVKESKQDESGMPNNRFLAERTGGTYSTLKVQPAELEDSGVYFCASSQQTGQGDEKLFFGEGSRLTVL.

This clone was counted ten times or more. The read terminates 3 residues ahead of where the CDR3 ends, so the germline J gene completes it. V gene TRBV4-2 combines with J gene TRBJ2-1; TRBD2 matches at 10 bases. CDR1 is LGHNA, CDR2 YNFKEQ, per germline. With 4 bases clipped from V and 8 bases from J, the junction kept 8 bases outside the gene matches. There are 15 residues in the CDR3. The CDR3 loop is CASSPLAGEVDEQFF. The sequenced CDR3 bases are TGTGCCAGCAGCCCGCTAGCGGGAGAAGTCGATGAG.

This clone was seen at least ten times. CDR3 residues: CASSSGLAATYEQYF. The DNA read from the CDR3 is TGTGCCAGCAGCTCGGGACTAGCGGCCACCTACGAG. The chain joins TRBV7-9 to TRBJ2-7; TRBD2 matches 11 bases. The read is 3 residues too short to cover the CDR3 end, so that end is filled in from the germline J gene. The CDR3 sequence is 15 residues long. CDR1 and CDR2 (germline): SEHNR, FQNEAQ (reference sequence). The J segment lost 2 bases and the V segment lost 4 bases, leaving 4 bases of the junction unmatched. Based on the CDR3 plus reference TRBV7-9 and TRBJ2-7, the full variable domain is DTGVSQNPRHKITKRGQNVTFRCDPISEHNRLYWYRQTLGQGPEFLTYFQNEAQLEKSRLLSDRFSAERPKGSFSTLEIQRTEQGDSAMYLCASSSGLAATYEQYFGPGTRLTVT.

This clone was detected many times. The sequence runs out 3 residues before the end of the CDR3; the remainder is reconstructed from the germline J gene. J is TRBJ2-2 and V is TRBV7-8; 11 bases map to TRBD2. Germline CDR1 reads SGHVS; CDR2 reads FQNEAQ. The CDR3 has 15 amino acids. Here the CDR3 reads CAATTKTSGVGELFF. The covered CDR3 bases are TGTGCTGCGACCACGAAGACTAGCGGGGTGGGGGAG.

This clone occurred many times. The CDR3 goes on 3 residues after the read ends, and that part is filled in from the germline J gene. The chain couples TRBV20-1 to TRBJ2-3; TRBD1 might be the D (5 bases). The germline gives CDR1 DFQATT, CDR2 SNEGSKA (reference sequence). This CDR3 is built from 18 residues. The CDR3 bases that were read are TGCAGCGCAAACTCGAGATGGACACCGGGCAGGGCCGCAGATACG. This codes for CSANSRWTPGRAADT. The full CDR3 protein reads CSANSRWTPGRAADTQYF.

This clone was recorded at least ten times. The CDR3 end falls 3 residues outside the read, so it is completed with the germline J gene. The J gene is TRBJ2-7, the V gene TRBV10-3, with 8 bases that match TRBD1. The CDR3 is 12 residues long. Per the germline V gene, CDR1 is ENHRY and CDR2 is SYGVKD. The J segment lost 2 bases and the V segment lost 10 bases, leaving 4 bases of the junction unmatched. The CDR3 protein is CATGTGTYEQYF. CDR3 DNA (partial): TGTGCCACCGGGACAGGAACCTACGAG.

Of note for this clone: The read stops 3 residues short of the end of the CDR3; the missing end is completed from the germline J gene. The rearrangement uses TRBV6-2 or TRBV6-3 and TRBJ1-2, with a possible D match to TRBD1 (6 bases). In germline, CDR1 is MNHEY, CDR2 SVGEGT. This CDR3 contains 16 residues. The CDR3 protein is CASTELAGASYNDYTF. The sequenced CDR3 bases are TGTGCCAGCACCGAACTAGCGGGGGCCTCCTACAATGAC.

In its sample, this clone was seen a few times. The CDR3 is cut off 3 residues early in the read; its end comes from the germline J gene. Other DNA sequences from this sample encode an identical CDR3 as well. This chain connects TRBV18 to TRBJ1-5; 7 bases are shared with TRBD1. Unmatched junction bases numbered 7, after V lost 4 bases and J lost 4 bases. The CDR3 is 15 amino acids. The V gene's germline CDR1 is KGHSH and CDR2 LQKENI. The part of the CDR3 DNA that was read is TGTGCCAGCTCACTAGGGACAGACCTTAATCAGCCC. This sequence encodes CASSLGTDLNQP. The CDR3, in full, reads CASSLGTDLNQPQHF.

This clone was observed a handful of times. The read falls 3 residues short of the CDR3 end, and the missing part is taken from the germline J gene. This chain links TRBV19 with TRBJ2-2; 8 bases match TRBD2. Germline V gene lookup returns CDR1 LNHDA and CDR2 SQIVND (reference sequence). This CDR3 spans 14 amino acids. The part of the CDR3 DNA that was read is TGTGCCAGTCTCGGAGCGGGGGAAATCGGAAAG. This sequence encodes CASLGAGEIGK. The full CDR3 reads CASLGAGEIGKLFF.

This clone was seen repeatedly, ten times or more. Read data end 3 residues before the CDR3 end; the end is taken from the germline J gene. The chain uses TRBV6-2 or TRBV6-3 and TRBJ1-1; the D gene is possibly TRBD1 (5 bases). The CDR3 length is 12 residues. Germline lookup yields CDR1 MNHEY and CDR2 SVGEGT. Incomplete CDR3 DNA: TGTGCCAGCAGTTACGCCAGGGCGCAA. Residues: CASSYARAQ. The whole CDR3 protein is CASSYARAQAFF.

This clone was detected many times. The read finishes 3 residues shy of the CDR3 end, and the germline J gene is used to complete it. The V call is TRBV7-8, the J call TRBJ2-1; no firm D call. CDR1 and CDR2 (germline): SGHVS, FQNEAQ. The germline V and J ends were trimmed by 3 bases and 0 bases, with 9 bases remaining between them. There are 15 residues in the CDR3. The CDR3 reads CASSLRYSSYNEQFF. Partial CDR3 DNA: TGTGCCAGCAGCTTGAGGTACAGCTCCTACAATGAG.

This clone turned up a few times. CDR3 loop: CASSFGGGPAPRETQYF. The sequenced CDR3 bases are TGTGCCAGCAGCTTCGGGGGGGGGCCGGCCCCAAGGGAGACG. The chain links TRBV13 to TRBJ2-3; 8 nucleotides agree with TRBD2. The read comes to an end 3 residues before the CDR3 does, leaving the germline J gene to fill in the end. There are 17 residues in the CDR3. The germline V gene encodes CDR1 PRHDT and CDR2 FYEKMQ (reference sequence).

This clone was observed many times. The read is 3 residues too short to cover the CDR3 end, so that end is filled in from the germline J gene. The chain carries TRBV20-1 and TRBJ2-7; TRBD1 matches 10 bases. Germline CDR1 and CDR2: DFQATT and SNEGSKA (reference sequence). Trimming removed 3 bases from V and 3 bases from J; junction bases left unmatched: 5. The CDR3 runs 14 residues. This CDR3 reads CSARGDRGLYEQYF. Incomplete CDR3 DNA: TGCAGTGCTAGGGGGGACAGGGGACTCTACGAG.

Many counts were recorded for this clone. Coverage ceases 3 residues before the CDR3 finishes, and the germline J gene fills in the end. The chain uses TRBV7-2 and TRBJ2-1; D not certain. Germline values: CDR1 SGHTA, CDR2 FQGNSA. With 4 bases removed from V and 4 bases from J, the gap between germline ends came to 8 bases. The CDR3 is 13 residues long. Incomplete CDR3 DNA: TGTGCCAGCAGCTCCGACTCTTACAATGAG. This sequence encodes CASSSDSYNE. In full, the CDR3 is CASSSDSYNEQFF.

This clone has ten or more counts. The CDR3 is cut off 3 residues early in the read; its end comes from the germline J gene. Within the sample, other DNA sequences also encode this same CDR3. The chain carries TRBV20-1 and TRBJ1-4; TRBD1 might be the D (5 bases). The germline gives CDR1 DFQATT, CDR2 SNEGSKA (reference sequence). Trimming took off 6 bases at V and 3 bases at J, with 20 bases between the two ends. This CDR3 is 16 amino acids long. CDR3: CSAMRGGPTSNEKLFF. The DNA read from the CDR3 is TGCAGTGCCATGAGGGGCGGTCCCACATCTAATGAAAAA.

The sample holds a few counts of this clone. Read data end 3 residues before the CDR3 end; the end is taken from the germline J gene. V usage is TRBV19 and J usage is TRBJ2-3; 9 bases are a match to TRBD2. Germline CDR1 LNHDA, CDR2 SQIVND (reference sequence). The CDR3 covers 15 residues. The CDR3 DNA, read in part, is TGTGCCAGTAGTATGGCTAGCGGGGAACAAGAGACG. It yields the protein CASSMASGEQET. The complete CDR3 protein is CASSMASGEQETQYF.

This clone was picked up many times. Read data end 3 residues before the CDR3 end; the end is taken from the germline J gene. V and J are TRBV7-8 and TRBJ2-7, with TRBD2 identical over 8 bases. Germline assignment: CDR1 SGHVS and CDR2 FQNEAQ. The length of the CDR3 is 15 residues. The V gene end was trimmed by 8 bases and the J gene end by 4 bases; junction bases not matched to a gene: 13. Partial CDR3 DNA: TGTGCCAGCCAAGACTTAGCGGGGTCGAGTTACGAG. Protein: CASQDLAGSSYE. The complete CDR3 protein is CASQDLAGSSYEQYF.

This clone was seen repeatedly, ten times or more. The read ends 3 residues before the CDR3 terminus; that terminus is restored from the germline J gene. V usage is TRBV2 and J usage is TRBJ1-1; 9 bases agree with TRBD1. Germline loops: CDR1 SNHLY, CDR2 FYNNEI. The CDR3 sequence is 12 residues long. Trimming at V came to 11 bases and at J to 3 bases, leaving 4 bases not matched to a gene. CDR3 in amino acids: CAGGQGYTEAFF. The CDR3 bases that were read are TGTGCCGGAGGACAGGGGTACACTGAA.

This clone was detected many times. The read ends 3 residues early relative to the CDR3; the germline J gene fills the gap. The V gene is TRBV6-2 or TRBV6-3, the J gene TRBJ1-5; no reliable D call. CDR3 length: 15 amino acids. Germline V gives CDR1 MNHEY, CDR2 SVGEGT. V lost 6 bases and J lost 0, with 12 bases in between. Partial CDR3 DNA: TGTGCCAGCAGCCGAGAAGGGTTTAGCAATCAGCCC. Protein product: CASSREGFSNQP. The CDR3 in full is CASSREGFSNQPQHF.

This clone was seen repeatedly, ten times or more. The read ends 3 residues shy of where the CDR3 ends; the end is completed using the germline J gene. J is TRBJ2-1 and V is TRBV30; weak D call: TRBD1 (6 bases). Germline V lookup: CDR1 GTSNPN, CDR2 SVGIG (reference sequence). The V end lost 5 bases, the J end lost 0 bases, and 8 bases lay between the germline ends. The CDR3 spans 13 residues. The CDR3 protein is CAWGQSSYNEQFF. The CDR3 DNA, read in part, is TGTGCCTGGGGACAGAGCTCCTACAATGAG.

In its sample, this clone was seen many times. The read is 3 residues too short to cover the CDR3 end, so that end is filled in from the germline J gene. This chain connects TRBV2 to TRBJ2-3; a weak D match, TRBD1 (6 bases). The CDR3 contains 13 residues. Trimming took off 4 bases at V and 6 bases at J, with 11 bases between the two ends. The germline gives CDR1 SNHLY, CDR2 FYNNEI. The CDR3 DNA, read in part, is TGTGCCAGCAGTGTAAACAGGGCGGATACG. Translating it yields CASSVNRADT. The entire CDR3 is CASSVNRADTQYF.

This clone was seen repeatedly, ten times or more. The CDR3 end lies 3 residues beyond the end of the read and is filled in from the germline J gene. This sequence joins TRBV2 and TRBJ1-2, with TRBD1 matching over 8 bases. There are 14 residues in the CDR3. The junction had 8 bases not matched to a gene; V was cut back by 6 bases and J by 5 bases. The germline gives CDR1 SNHLY, CDR2 FYNNEI. The CDR3 sequence: CASSGGQGRYGYTF. CDR3 bases read: TGTGCCAGCAGCGGAGGACAGGGCCGGTATGGC.

Incomplete CDR3 DNA: TGCAGTGCTAGATCTACGGGGTTTGACCAGCCG. Its translation is CSARSTGFDQP. The CDR3 in full is CSARSTGFDQPQYF. V and J are TRBV20-1 and TRBJ2-3, with D possibly matching TRBD2 (5 bases). The read is 3 residues too short to cover the CDR3 end, so that end is filled in from the germline J gene. This CDR3 spans 14 amino acids. Germline assignment: CDR1 DFQATT and CDR2 SNEGSKA (reference sequence).

This clone showed up many times. Read data end 3 residues before the CDR3 end; the end is taken from the germline J gene. The chain couples TRBV19 to TRBJ2-1; D call uncertain. Germline CDR1 is LNHDA and CDR2 is SQIVND (reference sequence). Trimming shortened V by 6 bases and J by 0 bases, and 15 bases separated the two germline ends. The CDR3 contains 16 residues. The part of the CDR3 DNA that was read is TGTGCCAGTAGCCCCAGGCGTCATAGCTCCTACAATGAG. It encodes CASSPRRHSSYNE. The CDR3 in its entirety is CASSPRRHSSYNEQFF.